Below, 32 T cell receptor beta chains from the same sample are listed, as sequenced in a study of T cells in Graves' hyperthyroidism and ophthalmopathy (dated by TCRdb to the late 2010s). The receptor library was made with multiplex PCR. TCRdb shows the sequencer as Illumina HiSeq 2000. The TCR beta CDR3 regions were amplified from RNA transcripts. The first round of RT-PCR for the TCR CDR3 was performed with the HTBI primer set and the Qiagen OneStep RT-PCR kit. TCRdb applied fastp at Q25 and MiXCR to the public reads, then kept only in-frame beta chains. Under each unique CDR3 protein, matching rows form one entry showing the most common genes and DNA. Here the sample has around 350,000 distinct CDR3 sequences; 25% occur a single time. The ten top clones hold roughly 70% of the sample. Material for sequencing was blood. These receptors all stem from a man aged 45-65 years with Graves' hyperthyroidism.

This clonotype appeared a few times. J is TRBJ1-5 and V is TRBV12-3 or TRBV12-4; D gene unclear. Trimming left V 6 bases short and J 6 bases short, with 15 bases between. The CDR3 totals 14 residues. The CDR3 protein is CASSRMERGQPQHF. In DNA form, the CDR3 reads TGTGCCAGCAGCCGGATGGAACGTGGTCAGCCCCAGCATTTT.

Many counts were recorded for this clonotype. The gene calls are TRBV27 and TRBJ2-3; no clear D. The CDR3 has 15 amino acids. The germline V gene has CDR1 MNHEY and CDR2 SMNVEV (reference sequence). The germline V and J ends were trimmed by 2 bases and 0 bases, with 9 bases remaining between them. The CDR3 protein is CASSLTETSTDTQYF. The CDR3 nucleotides read TGTGCCAGCAGTTTAACCGAGACTAGCACAGATACGCAGTATTTT.

V usage is TRBV3-1 and J usage is TRBJ2-4; perhaps TRBD2 as D (6 bases). Trimming removed 1 base at V and 5 bases at J, with 12 bases between. Germline V gives CDR1 LGHDT, CDR2 YNNKEL (reference sequence). This CDR3 spans 15 amino acids. Here the CDR3 DNA reads TGTGCCAGCAGCCAAGGGAGGGAAAGAGAAAACATTCAGTACTTC. It codes for CASSQGRERENIQYF.

This clonotype has a count of ten or more. This chain connects TRBV19 to TRBJ2-7; TRBD2 matches at 12 bases. Germline values: CDR1 LNHDA, CDR2 SQIVND (reference sequence). V was pared by 4 bases and J by 3 bases, with 13 bases of the junction left unmatched. CDR3 length: 18 amino acids. The CDR3 sequence: CASSTSSGRVTRGYEQYF. The DNA of the CDR3 is TGTGCCAGTAGTACCTCTAGCGGGAGGGTTACTCGGGGCTACGAGCAGTACTTC.

The J gene is TRBJ1-1, the V gene TRBV19, with 8 nucleotides matching TRBD1. Germline V gives CDR1 LNHDA, CDR2 SQIVND (reference sequence). V was pared by 7 bases and J by 1 base, with 8 bases of the junction left unmatched. The CDR3 has 15 residues. CDR3 coding DNA: TGTGCCAGTAAACGACAGGGGACATCGAACACTGAAGCTTTCTTT. It translates to CASKRQGTSNTEAFF.

Only a few counts were recorded for this clonotype. The chain uses TRBV6-2 or TRBV6-3 and TRBJ1-2; possibly TRBD1 for D (5 bases). This CDR3 has 17 amino acids. Trimming removed 4 bases from V and 5 bases from J, with 23 bases in between. The germline V gene encodes CDR1 MNHEY and CDR2 SVGEGT. The CDR3, as DNA: TGTGCCAGCAGTTGGGGGTTTGACCGTTTGGCCTCTTATGGCTACACCTTC. Translation gives CASSWGFDRLASYGYTF.

The V and J genes are TRBV19 and TRBJ2-1; 13 bases are shared with TRBD2. The CDR3 length is 18 residues. Germline V gene data show CDR1 as LNHDA and CDR2 as SQIVND (reference sequence). Germline trimming cut 5 bases from V and 6 bases from J; bases unmatched to any gene: 13. As DNA, the CDR3 is TGTGCCAGTAGTCTCCTAGGAGGGACTAGCGGGGCTATCAATGAGCAGTTCTTC. Encoded protein: CASSLLGGTSGAINEQFF.

The genes are TRBV5-1 and TRBJ1-1; TRBD1 agrees at 7 bases. The CDR3 consists of 14 residues. Trimming cost V 6 bases and J 4 bases; bases outside gene matches: 9. Germline V gene sequence: CDR1 SGHRS, CDR2 YFSETQ. The CDR3 sequence: CASTSGTVGTEAFF. The CDR3 region has the DNA TGCGCCAGCACTTCCGGGACAGTGGGCACTGAAGCTTTCTTT.

The rearrangement joins TRBV5-1 to TRBJ2-3; no reliable D call. CDR1 SGHRS and CDR2 YFSETQ come from the germline V gene. This CDR3 contains 15 residues. Trimming shortened V by 0 bases and J by 2 bases, and 10 bases separated the two germline ends. For the CDR3, the DNA is TGCGCCAGCAGCTTGGACGGCACCTACACAGATACGCAGTATTTT. Amino acids: CASSLDGTYTDTQYF.

Notes on this clonotype: One junction end does not reproduce the germline sequence, and a read error may be involved. CDR3 amino acids: CSVDSGRADNEQLF. The CDR3 DNA sequence: TGCAGCGTGGACAGCGGGAGGGCCGACAATGAGCAGCTCTTC. The gene calls are TRBV29-1 and TRBJ2-1; TRBD2 aligns across 10 bases. The CDR3 has 14 amino acids. From germline, CDR1 is SQVTM and CDR2 ANQGSEA.

The J gene is TRBJ1-1, the V gene TRBV13; D remains unclear. The CDR3 length is 15 residues. Trimming removed 3 bases from V and 0 bases from J, with 11 bases in between. Germline-derived CDR1 and CDR2 are PRHDT and FYEKMQ (reference sequence). CDR3 sequence reads: CASSLQNRMNTEAFF. For the CDR3, the DNA is TGTGCCAGCAGCTTGCAGAACAGAATGAACACTGAAGCTTTCTTT.

The chain has TRBV12-3 or TRBV12-4 and TRBJ2-3; D uncertain. With 6 bases removed from V and 0 bases from J, the gap between germline ends came to 13 bases. This CDR3 region has 15 residues. The CDR3 region has the DNA TGTGCCAGCAGGGAGAAAGGGTCTAGCACAGATACGCAGTATTTT. Its translation: CASREKGSSTDTQYF.

The chain joins TRBV2 to TRBJ1-5, with D maybe TRBD1 (5 bases). Germline CDR1 reads SNHLY; CDR2 reads FYNNEI. V was cut by 5 bases and J by 0 bases, with 20 bases left in between. The CDR3 is 18 amino acids. CDR3 protein: CASSFIRDGSYSNQPQHF. CDR3 nucleotide sequence: TGTGCCAGCAGTTTCATCCGGGACGGGAGTTATAGCAATCAGCCCCAGCATTTT.

This clonotype was seen at least ten times. The chain uses TRBV2 and TRBJ1-1; TRBD1 agrees at 7 bases. Germline V gene lookup returns CDR1 SNHLY and CDR2 FYNNEI. The CDR3 is 13 residues long. After removal of 8 bases from V and 5 bases from J, the junction contained 8 bases not matched to a gene. Here the CDR3 reads CASVKNRGTEAFF. The CDR3 DNA follows: TGTGCCAGCGTTAAAAACAGGGGAACTGAAGCTTTCTTT.

This clonotype was seen ten or more times. V and J are TRBV11-2 and TRBJ2-3; 12 bases map to TRBD2. The germline V gene encodes CDR1 SGHAT and CDR2 FQNNGV. The CDR3 is made up of 17 amino acids. V trimming: 5 bases; J trimming: 4 bases; junction bases outside the gene matches: 10. The CDR3 reads CASSAPLAGGPSDTQYF. In DNA form, the CDR3 reads TGTGCCAGCAGCGCACCGCTAGCGGGAGGGCCCTCAGATACGCAGTATTTT.

The J gene is TRBJ2-1, the V gene TRBV11-3; 11 nucleotides agree with TRBD2. The CDR3 runs to 15 residues. J gave up 5 bases and V 5 bases, and 5 bases lay outside the gene matches. Germline CDR1 reads SGHNT; CDR2 reads YENEEA. As DNA, the CDR3 is TGTGCCAGCAGCCACTCGGGACTAGCGGACAATGAGCAGTTCTTC. Protein product: CASSHSGLADNEQFF.

The chain joins TRBV12-3 or TRBV12-4 to TRBJ1-3; no reliable D call. V lost 5 bases and J 0 bases, leaving 11 bases between the germline ends. The CDR3 length is 15 residues. For the CDR3, the DNA is TGTGCCAGCAGTCTCCTGACGGTCTCTGGAAACACCATATATTTT. Translation gives CASSLLTVSGNTIYF.

With respect to this clonotype: One base away lies a much larger clone, so this may be a sequencing read error. This CDR3 is missing its conserved last phenylalanine or tryptophan, likely due to a read error. The genes are TRBV12-3 or TRBV12-4 and TRBJ2-2, with D unresolved. The V end lost 7 bases, the J end lost 1 base, and 4 bases lay between the germline ends. The CDR3 consists of 12 residues. The CDR3 sequence: CASNLNTGELFV. The CDR3 region has the DNA TGTGCCAGCAATTTGAACACCGGGGAGCTGTTTGTT.

This rearrangement joins TRBV5-1 to TRBJ1-1, with 7 positions matching TRBD1. With 6 bases clipped from V and 1 base from J, the junction kept 6 bases outside the gene matches. Germline V gives CDR1 SGHRS, CDR2 YFSETQ. The CDR3 has 14 amino acids. The CDR3 loop reads CASNPTGPNTEAFF. In DNA, the CDR3 is TGCGCCAGCAATCCGACAGGGCCGAACACTGAAGCTTTCTTT. Drawing the rest from reference TRBV5-1 and TRBJ1-1, the complete variable domain is KAGVTQTPRYLIKTRGQQVTLSCSPISGHRSVSWYQQTPGQGLQFLFEYFSETQRNKGNFPGRFSGRQFSNSRSEMNVSTLELGDSALYLCASNPTGPNTEAFFGQGTRLTVV.

The genes are TRBV20-1 and TRBJ2-3; TRBD2 agrees at 10 bases. Trimming cost V 3 bases and J 4 bases; bases outside gene matches: 7. The CDR3 totals 15 residues. The germline V gene has CDR1 DFQATT and CDR2 SNEGSKA (reference sequence). The CDR3 DNA reads as TGCAGTGCTAGTCCGCTAGCGGGAGTCTCAGATACGCAGTATTTT. Protein product: CSASPLAGVSDTQYF.

This sequence joins TRBV25-1 and TRBJ1-2, with D maybe TRBD1 (5 bases). The CDR3 covers 12 residues. Germline V lookup: CDR1 MGHDK, CDR2 SYGVNS. The V gene lost 5 bases and the J gene lost 9 bases, with 13 bases spanning the gap. Here the CDR3 reads CASSMTERSYTF. The CDR3 DNA sequence: TGTGCCAGCAGTATGACAGAAAGAAGCTACACCTTC.

In this sample, this clonotype turned up many times. This chain links TRBV29-1 with TRBJ2-1; TRBD2 matches at 9 bases. Germline CDR1 is SQVTM and CDR2 is ANQGSEA. CDR3 length: 13 amino acids. V lost 4 bases to trimming and J lost 4 bases; unmatched junction nucleotides: 2. CDR3 region: CSVGLADYNEQFF. CDR3 bases: TGCAGCGTTGGACTAGCGGATTACAATGAGCAGTTCTTC.

This clonotype was seen a few times. The rearrangement joins TRBV9 to TRBJ2-1, with a weak D call TRBD2 (6 bases). The V end lost 3 bases, the J end lost 0 bases, and 28 bases lay between the germline ends. CDR3 length: 21 amino acids. The germline V gene encodes CDR1 SGDLS and CDR2 YYNGEE. CDR3 sequence: CASSGFKGGRGFGGSYNEQFF. The CDR3 coding sequence is TGTGCCAGCAGCGGCTTCAAGGGAGGACGGGGCTTCGGAGGCTCCTACAATGAGCAGTTCTTC.

This clonotype appeared a few times. The rearrangement links TRBV27 to TRBJ2-7, with D hard to call. This CDR3 spans 14 amino acids. The ends were cut back, 5 bases at V and 2 bases at J, with 13 bases in the middle. CDR1 is MNHEY and CDR2 is SMNVEV in the germline V gene (reference sequence). CDR3: CASSPDLTTYEQYF. CDR3 in DNA: TGTGCCAGCAGTCCCGATTTGACCACCTACGAGCAGTACTTC.

V usage is TRBV6-1 and J usage is TRBJ2-2, with D possibly matching TRBD1 (6 bases). The CDR3 sequence is 13 residues long. The germline gives CDR1 MNHNS, CDR2 SASEGT. V gave up 5 bases and J gave up 7 bases, with 11 bases separating them. CDR3 bases: TGTGCCAGCAGTCCACAGGGCTTCGGGGAGCTGTTTTTT. Protein: CASSPQGFGELFF.

This clonotype was seen repeatedly, ten times or more. This chain connects TRBV2 to TRBJ2-1, with D maybe TRBD2 (5 bases). Trimming took 7 bases from V and 1 from J, leaving 11 bases between them. CDR3 length equals 14 residues. The germline gives CDR1 SNHLY, CDR2 FYNNEI. The CDR3 sequence is CASTPGISYNEQFF. CDR3 sequence (DNA): TGTGCCAGCACCCCCGGGATTTCCTACAATGAGCAGTTCTTC.

This clonotype was observed a few times. The rearrangement joins TRBV20-1 to TRBJ1-1; possible D gene TRBD1, 6 bases. Germline CDR1 and CDR2: DFQATT and SNEGSKA (reference sequence). V was clipped by 6 bases and J by 4 bases, with 15 bases between them. The CDR3 has 13 residues. The CDR3 bases are TGCAGTGCGGGGGGCCCAGGGAGCACTGAAGCTTTCTTT. It translates to CSAGGPGSTEAFF.

This clonotype came up a few times. J is TRBJ2-7 and V is TRBV5-1; possibly TRBD1 or TRBD2 for D (5 bases each). CDR1 is SGHRS, CDR2 YFSETQ, per germline. V shed 4 bases and J shed 7 bases, with 21 bases lying between them. The CDR3 spans 15 residues. DNA of the CDR3: TGCGCCAGCAGCGCAACCGGGACCGGTCTTACAGAGCAGTACTTC. Its protein is CASSATGTGLTEQYF. Full variable domain (outside the CDR3, taken from reference TRBV5-1 and TRBJ2-7): KAGVTQTPRYLIKTRGQQVTLSCSPISGHRSVSWYQQTPGQGLQFLFEYFSETQRNKGNFPGRFSGRQFSNSRSEMNVSTLELGDSALYLCASSATGTGLTEQYFGPGTRLTVT.

The chain recombines TRBV5-1 with TRBJ2-7; tentatively, D is TRBD2 (6 bases). CDR3 length equals 13 residues. Germline assignment: CDR1 SGHRS and CDR2 YFSETQ. Deletions cut 2 bases from V and 9 bases from J, with 15 bases between. CDR3 region: CASSLERATWQYF. CDR3 bases: TGCGCCAGCAGCTTAGAGCGGGCAACATGGCAGTACTTC.

At least ten counts were recorded for this clonotype. This rearrangement joins TRBV29-1 to TRBJ1-1; unclear D gene. The ends were cut back, 3 bases at V and 1 base at J, with 9 bases in the middle. Per the germline V gene, CDR1 is SQVTM and CDR2 is ANQGSEA. This CDR3 has 13 residues. The DNA for the CDR3 is TGCAGCGTTGACGGCCAGGCGAACACTGAAGCTTTCTTT. Protein sequence: CSVDGQANTEAFF.

In this sample, this clonotype turned up many times. The J gene is TRBJ2-1, the V gene TRBV29-1, with 9 bases that match TRBD2. Germline V CDR1 and CDR2: SQVTM, ANQGSEA. CDR3 length: 14 residues. V gave up 4 bases and J gave up 6 bases; unmatched junction bases: 7. The CDR3 loop is CSVGGTSRFNEQFF. CDR3 coding DNA: TGCAGCGTTGGGGGGACTAGCCGGTTCAATGAGCAGTTCTTC.

This chain connects TRBV7-3 to TRBJ2-5, with no clear D. Deletions cut 5 bases from V and 1 base from J, with 8 bases between. The CDR3 has 13 amino acids. Per the germline V gene, CDR1 is SGHTA and CDR2 is FQGTGA. The CDR3 is CASSASIQETQYF. CDR3 bases: TGTGCCAGCAGCGCCAGTATCCAAGAGACCCAGTACTTC.